A selection of T cell receptor beta chains follows, all from one sample in a study of response to subunit inactivated influenza vaccine. From the RT-PCR reads, TCRdb called clonotypes with MiXCR, one entry per CDR3 protein. This sample has 500,000 to 600,000 distinct CDR3 sequences, with 10% to 15% found just once. The source material was PBMCs from blood, sampled 40 to 50 days after vaccination. The receptors here all came from a man aged 45-65 years who received an inactivated influenza vaccine. The CDR3 runs from the conserved cysteine through the conserved F or W. D genes are given only for firm matches. Clone size is stated in some rows and not others, as once, few, many or a class when expanded.

>many|TRBJ2-1|TRBV7-6|TRBD2
CASSPGLASEQFF
TGTGCCAGCAGCCCAGGACTAGCTAGTGAGCAGTTCTTC
>NA|TRBJ2-7|TRBV20-1|NA
CSAYFQGHLTYEQYF
TGCAGTGCGTATTTCCAGGGGCACCTTACCTACGAGCAGTACTTC
>many|TRBJ1-2|TRBV5-1|TRBD1
CASSSDRGHGYTF
TGCGCCAGCAGCTCGGACAGGGGCCATGGCTACACCTTC
>few|TRBJ2-3|TRBV9|NA
CASSLGGPDRNTQYF
TGTGCCAGCAGCCTGGGAGGACCGGATCGTAATACGCAGTATTTT
>many|TRBJ2-3|TRBV3-1|TRBD2
CASSSSGAAGDTQYF
TGTGCCAGCAGTTCAAGCGGGGCGGCGGGAGATACGCAGTATTTT
>NA|TRBJ2-7|TRBV5-1|NA
CASSRGQSSYEQYF
TGCGCCAGCTCGAGGGGCCAAAGCTCCTACGAGCAGTACTTC
>few|TRBJ2-1|TRBV5-1|TRBD1
CASSRSGGSSYNEQFF
TGCGCCAGCAGTAGGTCAGGGGGCAGCTCCTACAATGAGCAGTTCTTC
>NA|TRBJ2-7|TRBV7-8|NA
CASSLERVGYEQYF
TGTGCCAGCAGCCTCGAGCGGGTCGGCTACGAGCAGTACTTC
>NA|TRBJ2-7|TRBV10-3|TRBD2
CAISGPLSGRAYEQYF
TGTGCCATCAGTGGCCCCCTTAGCGGGAGGGCCTACGAGCAGTACTTC
>NA|TRBJ1-2|TRBV3-1|NA
CASSQDVRGRGYTF
TGTGCCAGCAGCCAAGACGTCCGGGGGCGTGGCTACACCTTC
>NA|TRBJ2-7|TRBV6-6|TRBD1
CASIPTGGYEQYF
TGTGCCAGCATTCCGACAGGGGGCTACGAGCAGTACTTC
>few|TRBJ2-3|TRBV7-2|NA
CASSMDYSPQYF
TGTGCCAGCAGCATGGACTATTCTCCGCAGTATTTT
>few|TRBJ1-2|TRBV6-2/TRBV6-3|TRBD1
CASSDPGQGNYGYTF
TGTGCCAGCAGTGACCCGGGACAGGGCAACTATGGCTACACCTTC
>NA|TRBJ2-5|TRBV10-3|TRBD2
CAISDRGGAEETQYF
TGTGCCATCAGTGATCGGGGGGGGGCCGAAGAGACCCAGTACTTC
>few|TRBJ2-7|TRBV25-1|NA
CASSDLPYEQYF
TGTGCCAGCAGTGACCTACCCTACGAGCAGTACTTC
>many|TRBJ2-3|TRBV5-1|TRBD1
CASGETGSSTDTQYF
TGCGCCAGCGGGGAGACAGGGAGTTCCACAGATACGCAGTATTTT
>NA|TRBJ2-4|TRBV7-2|NA
CASSTPGVLAKNIQYF
TGTGCCAGCAGCACCCCAGGTGTACTAGCCAAAAACATTCAGTACTTC
>many|TRBJ2-2|TRBV7-3|NA
CASSLLQSPGELFF
TGTGCCAGCAGCTTACTGCAGAGTCCAGGGGAGCTGTTTTTT
>NA|TRBJ2-1|TRBV12-3/TRBV12-4|TRBD2
CASSLTSGRWNEQFF
TGTGCCAGCAGTTTAACTAGCGGGAGATGGAATGAGCAGTTCTTC
>few|TRBJ2-1|TRBV12-3/TRBV12-4|TRBD2
CASSSTSGRADEQFF
TGTGCCAGCAGTTCCACTAGCGGGAGGGCCGATGAGCAGTTCTTC
>few|TRBJ2-3|TRBV6-5|NA
CASSYRPSPTDTQYF
TGTGCCAGCAGTTACCGGCCCAGCCCCACAGATACGCAGTATTTT
>few|TRBJ2-2|TRBV6-1|NA
CASSQQAIGTANTGELFF
TGTGCCAGCAGCCAACAAGCCATAGGGACTGCGAACACCGGGGAGCTGTTTTTT
>few|TRBJ1-2|TRBV12-3/TRBV12-4|TRBD1
CASSVTGGAGYTF
TGTGCCAGCAGTGTCACAGGGGGCGCCGGCTACACCTTC
>many|TRBJ2-1|TRBV20-1|TRBD2
CSARDLRRGVSYNEQFF
TGCAGTGCTAGAGATCTAAGGCGGGGGGTCTCCTACAATGAGCAGTTCTTC
>NA|TRBJ2-1|TRBV10-2|NA
CASSDRVREQFF
TGCGCCAGCAGTGATCGGGTTAGGGAGCAGTTCTTC
>NA|TRBJ2-6|TRBV7-9|NA
CASSTTGAQGANVLTF
TGTGCCAGCAGCACTACCGGGGCGCAGGGGGCCAACGTCCTGACTTTC
>few|TRBJ2-1|TRBV4-3|TRBD2
CASSQVIVGPLAVSGNEQFF
TGCGCCAGCAGCCAAGTTATCGTCGGGCCACTAGCGGTAAGCGGAAATGAGCAGTTCTTC
>NA|TRBJ2-3|TRBV9|TRBD2
CASTHSGSSTDTQYF
TGTGCCAGCACCCATAGCGGGTCGAGCACAGATACGCAGTATTTT
>NA|TRBJ2-2|TRBV7-6|TRBD2
CASSLELAGDTGELFF
TGTGCCAGCAGCTTAGAACTAGCGGGAGATACCGGGGAGCTGTTTTTT
>NA|TRBJ2-5|TRBV4-3|TRBD1
CASSQNRDRGETQYF
TGCGCCAGCAGCCAGAACCGGGACAGGGGGGAGACCCAGTACTTC
>many|TRBJ2-7|TRBV28|TRBD2
CASSLSSGSWNEQYF
TGTGCCAGCAGTTTATCCAGCGGGAGTTGGAACGAGCAGTACTTC
>NA|TRBJ2-7|TRBV20-1|NA
CSASAGRVEQYF
TGCAGTGCTAGTGCGGGACGGGTCGAGCAGTACTTC
>few|TRBJ1-5|TRBV12-3/TRBV12-4|NA
CASSPRRSGQPQHF
TGTGCCAGCAGCCCCCGGAGGTCCGGACAGCCCCAGCATTTT
>many|TRBJ2-7|TRBV4-2|NA
CASSQGYSDTYEQYF
TGTGCCAGCAGCCAAGGATATAGTGATACCTACGAGCAGTACTTC
>few|TRBJ2-3|TRBV7-9|NA
CASSEVTGSDTQYF
TGTGCCAGCAGCGAGGTCACAGGGTCAGATACGCAGTATTTT